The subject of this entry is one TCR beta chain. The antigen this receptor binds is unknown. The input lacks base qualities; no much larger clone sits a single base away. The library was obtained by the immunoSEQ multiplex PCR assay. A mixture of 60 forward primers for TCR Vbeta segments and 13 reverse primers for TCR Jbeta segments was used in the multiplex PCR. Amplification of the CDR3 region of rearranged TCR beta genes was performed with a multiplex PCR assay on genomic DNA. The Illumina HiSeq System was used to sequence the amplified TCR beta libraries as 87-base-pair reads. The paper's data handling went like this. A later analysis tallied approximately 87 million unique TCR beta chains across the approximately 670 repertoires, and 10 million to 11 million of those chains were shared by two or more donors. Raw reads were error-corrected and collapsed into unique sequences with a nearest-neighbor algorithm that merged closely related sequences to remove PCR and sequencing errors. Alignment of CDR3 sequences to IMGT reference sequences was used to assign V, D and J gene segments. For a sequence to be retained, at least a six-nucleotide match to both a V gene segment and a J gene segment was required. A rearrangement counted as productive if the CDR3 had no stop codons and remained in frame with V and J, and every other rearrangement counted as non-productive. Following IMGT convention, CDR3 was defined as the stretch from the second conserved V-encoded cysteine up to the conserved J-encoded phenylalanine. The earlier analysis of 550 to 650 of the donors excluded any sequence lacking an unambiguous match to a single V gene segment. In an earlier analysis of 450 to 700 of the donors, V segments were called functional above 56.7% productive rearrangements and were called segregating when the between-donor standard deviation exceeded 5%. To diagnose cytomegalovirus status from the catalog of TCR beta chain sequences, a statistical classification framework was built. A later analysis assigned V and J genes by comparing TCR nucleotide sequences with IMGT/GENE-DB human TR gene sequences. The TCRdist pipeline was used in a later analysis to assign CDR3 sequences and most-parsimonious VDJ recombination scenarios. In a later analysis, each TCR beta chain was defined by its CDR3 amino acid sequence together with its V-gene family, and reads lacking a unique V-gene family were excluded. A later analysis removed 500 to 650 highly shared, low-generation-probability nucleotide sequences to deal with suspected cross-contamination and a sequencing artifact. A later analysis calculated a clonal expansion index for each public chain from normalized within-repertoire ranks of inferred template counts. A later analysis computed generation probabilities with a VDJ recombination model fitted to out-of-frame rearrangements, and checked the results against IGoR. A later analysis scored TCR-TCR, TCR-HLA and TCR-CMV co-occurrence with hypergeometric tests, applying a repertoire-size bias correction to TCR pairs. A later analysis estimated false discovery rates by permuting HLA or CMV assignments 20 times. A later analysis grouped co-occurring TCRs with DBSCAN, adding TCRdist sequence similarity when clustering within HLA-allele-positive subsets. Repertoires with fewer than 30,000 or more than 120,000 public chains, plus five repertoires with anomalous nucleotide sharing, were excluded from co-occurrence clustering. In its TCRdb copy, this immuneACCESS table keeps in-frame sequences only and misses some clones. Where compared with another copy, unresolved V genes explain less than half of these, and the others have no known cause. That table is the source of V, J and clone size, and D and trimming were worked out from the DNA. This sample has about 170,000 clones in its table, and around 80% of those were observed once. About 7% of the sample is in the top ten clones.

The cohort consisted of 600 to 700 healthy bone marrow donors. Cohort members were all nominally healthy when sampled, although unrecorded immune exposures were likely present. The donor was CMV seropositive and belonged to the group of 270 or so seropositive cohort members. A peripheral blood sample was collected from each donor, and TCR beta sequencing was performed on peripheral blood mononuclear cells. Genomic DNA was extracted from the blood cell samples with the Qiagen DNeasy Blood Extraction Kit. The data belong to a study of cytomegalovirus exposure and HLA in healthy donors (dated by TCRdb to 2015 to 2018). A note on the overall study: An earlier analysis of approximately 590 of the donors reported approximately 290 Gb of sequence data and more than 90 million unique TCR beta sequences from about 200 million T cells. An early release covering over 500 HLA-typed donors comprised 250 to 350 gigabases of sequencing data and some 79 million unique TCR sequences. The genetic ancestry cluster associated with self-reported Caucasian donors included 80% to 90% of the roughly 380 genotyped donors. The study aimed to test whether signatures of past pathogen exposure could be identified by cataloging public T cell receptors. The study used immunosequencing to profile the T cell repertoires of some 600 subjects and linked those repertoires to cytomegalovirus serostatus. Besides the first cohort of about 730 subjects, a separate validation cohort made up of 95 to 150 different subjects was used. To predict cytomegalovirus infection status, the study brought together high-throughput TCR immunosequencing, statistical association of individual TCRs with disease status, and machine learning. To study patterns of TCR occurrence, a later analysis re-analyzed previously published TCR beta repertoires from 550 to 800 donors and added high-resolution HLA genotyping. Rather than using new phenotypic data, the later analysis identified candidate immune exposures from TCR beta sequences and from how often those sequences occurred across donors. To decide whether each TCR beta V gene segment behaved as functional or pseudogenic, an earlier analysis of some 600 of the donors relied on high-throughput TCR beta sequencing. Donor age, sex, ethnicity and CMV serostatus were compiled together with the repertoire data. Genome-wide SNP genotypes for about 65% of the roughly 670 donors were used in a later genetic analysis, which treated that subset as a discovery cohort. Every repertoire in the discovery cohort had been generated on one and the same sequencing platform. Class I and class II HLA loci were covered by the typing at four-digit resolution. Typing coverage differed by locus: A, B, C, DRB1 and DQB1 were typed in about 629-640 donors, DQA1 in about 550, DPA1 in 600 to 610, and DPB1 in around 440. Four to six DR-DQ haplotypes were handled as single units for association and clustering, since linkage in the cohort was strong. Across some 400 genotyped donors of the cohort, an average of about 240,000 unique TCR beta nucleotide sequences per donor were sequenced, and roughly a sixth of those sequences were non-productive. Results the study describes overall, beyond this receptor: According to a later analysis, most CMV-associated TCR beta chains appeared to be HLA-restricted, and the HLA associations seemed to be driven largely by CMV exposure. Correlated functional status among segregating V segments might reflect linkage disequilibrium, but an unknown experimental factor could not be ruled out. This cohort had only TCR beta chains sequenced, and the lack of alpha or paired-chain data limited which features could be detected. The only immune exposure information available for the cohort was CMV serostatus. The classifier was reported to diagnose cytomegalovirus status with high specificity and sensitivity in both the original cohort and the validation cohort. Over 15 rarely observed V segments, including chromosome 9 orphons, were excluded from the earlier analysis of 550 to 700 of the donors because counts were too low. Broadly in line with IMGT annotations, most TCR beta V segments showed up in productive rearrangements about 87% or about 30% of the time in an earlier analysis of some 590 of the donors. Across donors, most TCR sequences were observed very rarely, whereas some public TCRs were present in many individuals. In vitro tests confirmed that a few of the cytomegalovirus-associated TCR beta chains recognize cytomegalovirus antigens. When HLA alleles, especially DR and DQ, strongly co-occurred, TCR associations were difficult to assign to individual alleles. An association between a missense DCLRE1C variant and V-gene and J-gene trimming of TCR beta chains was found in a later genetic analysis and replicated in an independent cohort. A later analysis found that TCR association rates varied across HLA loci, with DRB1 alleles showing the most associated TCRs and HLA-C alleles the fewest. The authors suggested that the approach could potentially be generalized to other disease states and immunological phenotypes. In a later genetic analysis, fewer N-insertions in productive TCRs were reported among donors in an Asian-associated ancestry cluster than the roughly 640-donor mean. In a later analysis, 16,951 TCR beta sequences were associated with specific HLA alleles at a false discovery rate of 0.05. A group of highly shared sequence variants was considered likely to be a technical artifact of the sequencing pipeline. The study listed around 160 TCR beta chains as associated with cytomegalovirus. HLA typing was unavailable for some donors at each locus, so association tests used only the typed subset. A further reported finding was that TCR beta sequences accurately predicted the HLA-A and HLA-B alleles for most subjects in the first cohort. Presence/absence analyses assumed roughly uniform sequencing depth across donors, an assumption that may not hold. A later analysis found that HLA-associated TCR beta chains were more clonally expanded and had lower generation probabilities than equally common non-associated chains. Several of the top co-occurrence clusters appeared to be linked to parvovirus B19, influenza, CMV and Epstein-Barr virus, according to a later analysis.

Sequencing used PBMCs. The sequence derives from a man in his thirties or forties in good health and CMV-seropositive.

The CDR3 protein is CASSQDARQGISYEQYF. The DNA is as follows: TGTGCCAGCAGCCAAGATGCAAGGCAGGGGATCTCCTACGAGCAGTACTTC. The chain is encoded by TRBV14 joined to TRBJ2-7; the D gene is perhaps TRBD1, from 6 matching bases. Measured from the cysteine to the phenylalanine, the CDR3 is 17 residues long. The kept DNA is CDR3 alone, 51 bases in frame from the first base. The V end loses 0 bases and the J end loses 0 bases, and a stretch of 15 bases separates them. Looking up the germline V gene yields CDR1 SGHDN and CDR2 FVKESK.